The 8 T cell receptor beta chains below were found in one sample sequenced in a study of PD-L1 blockade in urothelial cancer. Profiling relied on immunoSEQ multiplex PCR, and the TCRdb table lists in-frame clones only, not all of them. Altogether around 40,000 clones are present, about a third being singletons, with the ten largest covering more than 8.5%. The sample was tumor tissue, taken before atezolizumab (anti-PD-L1) treatment. The origin of the receptors is a man in his 60s with urothelial cancer.

The gene calls are TRBV28 and TRBJ1-2; 7 bases fit TRBD1. The CDR3 runs 12 residues. Trimming cost V 10 bases and J 8 bases; bases outside gene matches: 10. CDR1 and CDR2 (germline): MDHEN, SYDVKM. The CDR3 protein is CATTTGAGGYTF. The CDR3 coding sequence is TGTGCCACTACTACAGGGGCGGGCGGCTACACCTTC.

This clone was seen at least ten times. J is TRBJ2-7 and V is TRBV11-3; 8 bases fit TRBD1. J was trimmed by 4 bases and V by 5 bases; bases with no gene match: 10. The germline CDR1 and CDR2 sequences are SGHNT and YENEEA. The CDR3 contains 15 residues. The CDR3 nucleotides read TGTGCCAGCAGCAGGGGGACAGGAGTACAATACGAGCAGTACTTC. This sequence encodes CASSRGTGVQYEQYF.

The chain combines TRBV19 with TRBJ1-1; 8 positions agree with TRBD1. Germline lookup yields CDR1 LNHDA and CDR2 SQIVND (reference sequence). The CDR3 length is 15 residues. The junction had 13 bases not matched to a gene; V was cut back by 3 bases and J by 10 bases. As DNA, the CDR3 is TGTGCCAGTAGTATGGACAGGGAGGGAATGCAGGTAGCTTTCTTT. This sequence encodes CASSMDREGMQVAFF.

The V and J genes are TRBV11-3 and TRBJ1-2; 10 bases are a match to TRBD1. CDR1 and CDR2 (germline): SGHNT, YENEEA. There are 15 residues in the CDR3. V lost 5 bases, J lost 8 bases, and 11 bases stayed unmatched. This CDR3 is CASSTVPGQGWGYTF. CDR3 in DNA: TGTGCCAGCAGCACCGTACCGGGACAGGGGTGGGGCTACACCTTC.

The rearrangement joins TRBV11-1 to TRBJ1-2, with 9 bases aligning to TRBD1. The CDR3 is made up of 15 amino acids. V was pared by 5 bases and J by 8 bases, with 12 bases of the junction left unmatched. The germline gives CDR1 SGHAT, CDR2 FQDESV (reference sequence). This CDR3 is CASSRNGQGRWGYTF. The CDR3 DNA follows: TGTGCCAGCAGCCGAAATGGACAGGGGAGATGGGGCTACACCTTC.

J is TRBJ1-2 and V is TRBV30; D perhaps matches TRBD1 (5 bases). This CDR3 contains 12 residues. Germline V lookup: CDR1 GTSNPN, CDR2 SVGIG (reference sequence). V lost 4 bases, J lost 1 base, and 7 bases lay in between. The CDR3 sequence is CAWTGYNYGYTF. The CDR3 DNA is TGTGCCTGGACAGGGTATAACTATGGCTACACCTTC. The entire variable domain, with the rest obtained from reference TRBV30 and TRBJ1-2, is as follows: SQTIHQWPATLVQPVGSPLSLECTVEGTSNPNLYWYRQAAGRGLQLLFYSVGIGQISSEVPQNLSASRPQDRQFILSSKKLLLSDSGFYLCAWTGYNYGYTFGSGTRLTVV.

This sequence joins TRBV6-8 and TRBJ2-7; 9 nucleotides agree with TRBD1. The CDR3 covers 14 residues. In germline, CDR1 is MNHGY, CDR2 SAAAGT. V gave up 8 bases and J gave up 5 bases; unmatched junction bases: 10. DNA of the CDR3: TGTGCCAGCGCTACAGGGGGCGCAGGTAACGAGCAGTACTTC. This gives the protein CASATGGAGNEQYF.

On this clone: An end of the junction does not agree with germline; a read error may underlie this. The chain uses TRBV4-1 and TRBJ2-1; 10 bases match TRBD2. Germline loops: CDR1 MGHRA, CDR2 YSYEKL. The CDR3 extends over 15 amino acids. The CDR3 bases are TGCGCCAGTAGCCAAGCAGCGGGAGGGGCCAATGAGCAGTTCTTC. It specifies CASSQAAGGANEQFF.